This T cell receptor beta chain was retrieved from a study of T cells in Graves' hyperthyroidism and ophthalmopathy. TCR beta CDR3 regions were amplified from RNA. When the TCR CDR3 underwent first-round RT-PCR, the HTBI primer set was used. TCRdb analysed the multiplex PCR reads with MiXCR anew, one entry per CDR3 protein. The data contain roughly 100,000 distinct CDR3 sequences, roughly 50% of them singletons. This clonotype was counted many times. CDR3 size: 16 residues. The V and J ends lost 1 base and 7 bases, in that order; junction bases with no gene match: 8. Germline CDR1 reads SNHLY; CDR2 reads FYNNEI. Hyperthyroidism was newly diagnosed in patients aged 18 to 65 (duration under 2 months). Patients were excluded because of uncontrolled infection, other autoimmune disease, pregnancy or lactation.

The source material was blood. The rearrangement uses TRBV2 and TRBJ2-2, with 8 bases that match TRBD2. The TCR sequence derives from a man aged 35 to 55 with Graves' hyperthyroidism. The CDR3 loop is CASSEELGLGIGELFF. DNA of the CDR3: TGTGCCAGCAGTGAAGAATTGGGACTAGGGATCGGGGAGCTGTTTTTT.